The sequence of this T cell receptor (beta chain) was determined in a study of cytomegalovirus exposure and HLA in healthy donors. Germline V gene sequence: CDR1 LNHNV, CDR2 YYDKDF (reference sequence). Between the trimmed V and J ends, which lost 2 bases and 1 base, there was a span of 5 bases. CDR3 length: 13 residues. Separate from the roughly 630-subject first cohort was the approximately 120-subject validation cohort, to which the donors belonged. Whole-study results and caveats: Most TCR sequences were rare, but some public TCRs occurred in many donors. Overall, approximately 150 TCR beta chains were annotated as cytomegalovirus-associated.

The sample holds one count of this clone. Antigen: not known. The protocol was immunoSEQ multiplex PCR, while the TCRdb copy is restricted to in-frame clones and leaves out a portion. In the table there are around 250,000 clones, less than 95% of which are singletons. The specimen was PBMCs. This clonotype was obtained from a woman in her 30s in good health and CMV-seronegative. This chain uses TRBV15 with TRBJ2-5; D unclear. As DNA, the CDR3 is TGTGCCACCAGCAGATTTAGCCAAGAGACCCAGTACTTC. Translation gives CATSRFSQETQYF.